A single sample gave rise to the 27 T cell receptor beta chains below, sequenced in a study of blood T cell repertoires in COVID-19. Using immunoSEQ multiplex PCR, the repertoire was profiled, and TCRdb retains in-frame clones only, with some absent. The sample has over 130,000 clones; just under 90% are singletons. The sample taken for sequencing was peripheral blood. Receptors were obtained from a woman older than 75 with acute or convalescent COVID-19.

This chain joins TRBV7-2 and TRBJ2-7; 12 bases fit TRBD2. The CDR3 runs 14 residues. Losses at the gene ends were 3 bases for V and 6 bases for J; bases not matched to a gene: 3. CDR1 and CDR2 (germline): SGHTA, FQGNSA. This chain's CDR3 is CASSFGTSGSEQYF. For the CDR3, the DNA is TGTGCCAGCAGCTTCGGGACTAGCGGGTCCGAGCAGTACTTC.

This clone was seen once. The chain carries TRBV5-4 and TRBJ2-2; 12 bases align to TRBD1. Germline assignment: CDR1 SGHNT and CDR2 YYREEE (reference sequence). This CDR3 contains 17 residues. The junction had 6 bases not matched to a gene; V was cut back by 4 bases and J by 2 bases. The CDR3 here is CASSTGQGAKNTGELFF. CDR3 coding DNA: TGTGCCAGCAGCACGGGACAGGGGGCAAAAAACACCGGGGAGCTGTTTTTT. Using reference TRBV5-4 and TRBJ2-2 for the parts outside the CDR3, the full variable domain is ETGVTQSPTHLIKTRGQQVTLRCSSQSGHNTVSWYQQALGQGPQFIFQYYREEENGRGNFPPRFSGLQFPNYSSELNVNALELDDSALYLCASSTGQGAKNTGELFFGEGSRLTVL.

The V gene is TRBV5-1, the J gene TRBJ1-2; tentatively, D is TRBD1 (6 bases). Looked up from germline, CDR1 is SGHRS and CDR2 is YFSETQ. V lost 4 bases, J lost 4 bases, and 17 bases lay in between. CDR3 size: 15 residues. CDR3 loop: CASSPDPQGTYGYTF. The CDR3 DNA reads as TGCGCCAGCAGCCCGGACCCCCAGGGGACCTATGGCTACACCTTC.

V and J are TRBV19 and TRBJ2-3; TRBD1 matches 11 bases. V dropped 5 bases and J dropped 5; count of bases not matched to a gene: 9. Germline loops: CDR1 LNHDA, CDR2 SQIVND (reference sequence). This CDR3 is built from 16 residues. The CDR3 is CASSPGGQGGIDTQYF. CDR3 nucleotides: TGTGCCAGTAGTCCCGGGGGACAGGGGGGGATAGATACGCAGTATTTT.

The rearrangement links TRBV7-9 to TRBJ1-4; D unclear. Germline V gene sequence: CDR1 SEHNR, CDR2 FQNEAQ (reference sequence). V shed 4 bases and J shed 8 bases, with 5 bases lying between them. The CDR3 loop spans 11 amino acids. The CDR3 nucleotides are TGTGCCAGCAGCTCCGGGGAAAAACTGTTTTTT. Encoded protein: CASSSGEKLFF.

The CDR3 region has the DNA TGTGCCAGCATCGTGGGGTACGGGGGCACTGAAGCTTTCTTT. This codes for CASIVGYGGTEAFF. V gene TRBV7-2 combines with J gene TRBJ1-1; perhaps TRBD1 as D (5 bases). With 7 bases removed from V and 4 bases from J, the gap between germline ends came to 16 bases. Looked up from germline, CDR1 is SGHTA and CDR2 is FQGNSA. This CDR3 is 14 amino acids long.

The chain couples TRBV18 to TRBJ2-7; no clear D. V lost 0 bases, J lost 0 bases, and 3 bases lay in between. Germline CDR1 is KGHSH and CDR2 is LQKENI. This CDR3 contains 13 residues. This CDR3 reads CASSPPASYEQYF. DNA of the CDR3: TGTGCCAGCTCACCACCGGCCTCCTACGAGCAGTACTTC.

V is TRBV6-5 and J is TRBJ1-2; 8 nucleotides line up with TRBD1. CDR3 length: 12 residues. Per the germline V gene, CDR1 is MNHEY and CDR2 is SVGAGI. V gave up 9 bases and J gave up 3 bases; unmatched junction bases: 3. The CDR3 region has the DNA TGTGCCAGGGAGGACAGGGACTATGGCTACACCTTC. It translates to CAREDRDYGYTF.

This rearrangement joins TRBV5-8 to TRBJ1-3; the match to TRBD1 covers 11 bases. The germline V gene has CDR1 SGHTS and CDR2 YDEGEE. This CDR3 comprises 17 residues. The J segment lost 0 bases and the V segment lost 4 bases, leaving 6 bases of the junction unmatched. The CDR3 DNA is TGTGCCAGCAGCCCTACCGGGACAGGGGGCTCTGGAAACACCATATATTTT. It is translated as CASSPTGTGGSGNTIYF.

CDR3 region: CRAGPAGQYF. In DNA, the CDR3 is TGCAGGGCGGGGCCCGCCGGGCAGTACTTC. The chain joins TRBV20-1 to TRBJ2-7; D is perhaps TRBD2 (6 bases). There are 10 residues in the CDR3. Germline V gene sequence: CDR1 DFQATT, CDR2 SNEGSKA (reference sequence).

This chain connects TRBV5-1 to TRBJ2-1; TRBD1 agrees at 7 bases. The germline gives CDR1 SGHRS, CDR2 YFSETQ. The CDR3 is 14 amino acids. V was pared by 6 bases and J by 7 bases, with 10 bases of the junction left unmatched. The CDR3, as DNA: TGCGCCAGCACCCGAACCCCAGGGGGAAATGAGCAGTTCTTC. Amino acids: CASTRTPGGNEQFF.

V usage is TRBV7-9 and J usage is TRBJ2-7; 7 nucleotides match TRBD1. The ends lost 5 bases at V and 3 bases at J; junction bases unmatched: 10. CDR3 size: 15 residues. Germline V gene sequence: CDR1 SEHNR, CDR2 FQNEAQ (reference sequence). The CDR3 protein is CASSPELTGYYEQYF. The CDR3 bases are TGTGCCAGCAGCCCCGAGCTGACAGGGTACTACGAGCAGTACTTC. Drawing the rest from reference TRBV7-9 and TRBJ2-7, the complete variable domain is DTGVSQNPRHKITKRGQNVTFRCDPISEHNRLYWYRQTLGQGPEFLTYFQNEAQLEKSRLLSDRFSAERPKGSFSTLEIQRTEQGDSAMYLCASSPELTGYYEQYFGPGTRLTVT.

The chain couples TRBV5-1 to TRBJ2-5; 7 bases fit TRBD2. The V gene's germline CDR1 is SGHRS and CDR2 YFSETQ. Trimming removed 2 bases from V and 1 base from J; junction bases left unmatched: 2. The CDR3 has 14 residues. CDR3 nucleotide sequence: TGCGCCAGCAGCTTACCGGGAGGCCAAGAGACCCAGTACTTC. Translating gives CASSLPGGQETQYF.

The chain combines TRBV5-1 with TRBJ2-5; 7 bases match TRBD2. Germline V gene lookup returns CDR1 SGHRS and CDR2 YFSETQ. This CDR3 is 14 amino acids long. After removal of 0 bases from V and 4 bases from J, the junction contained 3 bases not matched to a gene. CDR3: CASSLAGGGETQYF. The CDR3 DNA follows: TGCGCCAGCAGCTTGGCGGGGGGTGGAGAGACCCAGTACTTC.

Here the CDR3 reads CASTRSGGANEQYF. As DNA, the CDR3 is TGTGCCAGCACCCGTAGCGGGGGGGCCAACGAGCAGTACTTC. The rearrangement joins TRBV6-5 to TRBJ2-7; TRBD2 matches at 11 bases. Germline V gene sequence: CDR1 MNHEY, CDR2 SVGAGI. This CDR3 has 14 amino acids. After removal of 7 bases from V and 5 bases from J, the junction contained 7 bases not matched to a gene.

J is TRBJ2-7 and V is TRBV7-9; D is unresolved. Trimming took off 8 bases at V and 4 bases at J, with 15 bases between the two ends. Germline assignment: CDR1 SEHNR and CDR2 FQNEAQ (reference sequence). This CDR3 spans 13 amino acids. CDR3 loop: CASQTEYYYEQYF. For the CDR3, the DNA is TGTGCCAGCCAAACAGAGTATTATTACGAGCAGTACTTC.

Written as DNA, the CDR3 is TGTGCCAGCAGTTTACAGACAGGGGCTGGCTATGGCTACACCTTC. It translates to CASSLQTGAGYGYTF. The chain has TRBV27 and TRBJ1-2; the match to TRBD1 covers 8 bases. Germline CDR1 and CDR2: MNHEY and SMNVEV (reference sequence). The CDR3 length is 15 residues. V gave up 2 bases and J gave up 4 bases; unmatched junction bases: 6.

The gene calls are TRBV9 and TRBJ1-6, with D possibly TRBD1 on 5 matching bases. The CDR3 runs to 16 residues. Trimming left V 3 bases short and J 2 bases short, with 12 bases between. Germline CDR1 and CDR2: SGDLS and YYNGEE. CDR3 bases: TGTGCCAGCAGCGCCACATCGACAGCCTATAATTCACCCCTCCACTTT. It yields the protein CASSATSTAYNSPLHF.

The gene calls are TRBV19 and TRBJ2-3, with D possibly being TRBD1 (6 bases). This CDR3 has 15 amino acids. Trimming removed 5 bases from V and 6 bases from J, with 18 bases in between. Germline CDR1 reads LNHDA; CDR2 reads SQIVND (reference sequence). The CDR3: CASSPRLGAGDTQYF. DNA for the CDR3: TGTGCCAGTAGTCCCCGATTGGGGGCTGGGGATACGCAGTATTTT.

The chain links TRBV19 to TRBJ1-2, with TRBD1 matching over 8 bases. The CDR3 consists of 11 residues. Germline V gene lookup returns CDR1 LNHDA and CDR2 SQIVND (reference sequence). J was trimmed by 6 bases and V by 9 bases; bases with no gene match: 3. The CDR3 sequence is CASGQGHGYTF. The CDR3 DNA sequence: TGTGCCAGCGGACAGGGTCATGGCTACACCTTC.

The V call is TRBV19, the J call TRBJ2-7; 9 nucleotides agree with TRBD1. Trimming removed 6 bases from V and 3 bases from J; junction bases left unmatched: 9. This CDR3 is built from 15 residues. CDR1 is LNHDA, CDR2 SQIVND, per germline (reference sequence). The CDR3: CASSLDGGQGYEQYF. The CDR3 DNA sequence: TGTGCCAGTAGCCTCGATGGGGGACAGGGCTACGAGCAGTACTTC.

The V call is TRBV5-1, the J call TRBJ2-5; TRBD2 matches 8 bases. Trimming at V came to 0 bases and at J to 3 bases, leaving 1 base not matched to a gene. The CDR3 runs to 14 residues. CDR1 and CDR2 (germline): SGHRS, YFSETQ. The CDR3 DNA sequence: TGCGCCAGCAGCTTGGCGACTAGCGAAGAGACCCAGTACTTC. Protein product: CASSLATSEETQYF.

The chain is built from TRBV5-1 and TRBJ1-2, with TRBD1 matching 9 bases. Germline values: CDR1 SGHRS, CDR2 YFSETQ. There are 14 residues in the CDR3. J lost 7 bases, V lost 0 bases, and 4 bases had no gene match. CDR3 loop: CASSLGDREGGYTF. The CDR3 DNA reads TGCGCCAGCAGCTTGGGGGACAGGGAAGGTGGCTACACCTTC.

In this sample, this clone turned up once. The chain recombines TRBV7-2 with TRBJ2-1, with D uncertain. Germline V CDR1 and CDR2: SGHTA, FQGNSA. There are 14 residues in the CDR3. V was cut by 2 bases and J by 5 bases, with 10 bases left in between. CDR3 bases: TGTGCCAGCAGCTTATTTGGTGGCCACAATGAGCAGTTCTTC. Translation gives CASSLFGGHNEQFF.

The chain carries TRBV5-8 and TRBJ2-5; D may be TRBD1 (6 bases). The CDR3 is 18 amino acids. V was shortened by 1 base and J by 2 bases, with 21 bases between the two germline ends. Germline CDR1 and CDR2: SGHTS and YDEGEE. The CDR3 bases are TGTGCCAGCAGCTTGATTTTCCAGAACAGGGTGCTTCAAGAGACCCAGTACTTC. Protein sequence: CASSLIFQNRVLQETQYF.

The CDR3 loop is CASSSPGGLGYTF. The CDR3 region has the DNA TGTGCCAGCAGTTCTCCAGGGGGCCTTGGCTACACCTTC. The chain uses TRBV6-5 and TRBJ1-2; 8 bases are a match to TRBD1. CDR1 and CDR2 (germline): MNHEY, SVGAGI. CDR3 length: 13 amino acids. V trimming: 4 bases; J trimming: 7 bases; junction bases outside the gene matches: 5.

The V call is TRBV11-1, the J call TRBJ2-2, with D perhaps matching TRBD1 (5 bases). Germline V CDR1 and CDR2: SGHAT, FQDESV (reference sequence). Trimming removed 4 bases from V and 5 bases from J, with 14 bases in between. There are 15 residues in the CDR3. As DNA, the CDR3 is TGTGCCAGCAGCTCTATTAATAGGGGAACCGGGGAGCTGTTTTTT. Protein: CASSSINRGTGELFF.